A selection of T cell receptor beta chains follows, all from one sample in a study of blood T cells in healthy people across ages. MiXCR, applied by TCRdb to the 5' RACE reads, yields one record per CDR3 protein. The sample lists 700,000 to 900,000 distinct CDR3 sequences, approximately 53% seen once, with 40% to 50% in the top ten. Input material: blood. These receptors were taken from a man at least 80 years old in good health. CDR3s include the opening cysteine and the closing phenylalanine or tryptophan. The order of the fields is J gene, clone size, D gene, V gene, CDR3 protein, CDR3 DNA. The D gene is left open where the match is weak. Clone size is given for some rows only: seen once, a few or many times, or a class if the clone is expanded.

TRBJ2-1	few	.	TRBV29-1	CSVPTGSWGGDEQFF	TGCAGCGTCCCCACCGGGAGTTGGGGAGGCGATGAGCAGTTCTTC
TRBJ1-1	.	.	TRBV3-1	CASGLAGSTEAFF	TGTGCCAGCGGCCTTGCGGGGAGCACTGAAGCTTTCTTT
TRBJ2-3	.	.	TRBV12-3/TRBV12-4	CASNPSFTDTQYF	TGTGCCAGCAATCCGAGTTTCACAGATACGCAGTATTTT
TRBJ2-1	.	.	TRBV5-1	CASSLFVRNNEQFF	TGCGCCAGCAGCTTATTTGTTCGGAACAATGAGCAGTTCTTC
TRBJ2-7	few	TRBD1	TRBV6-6	CASSGEGTGFYEQYF	TGTGCCAGCAGTGGGGAGGGGACAGGGTTCTACGAGCAGTACTTC
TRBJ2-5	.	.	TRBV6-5	CASAWGAGETQYF	TGTGCCAGCGCCTGGGGGGCGGGAGAGACCCAGTACTTC
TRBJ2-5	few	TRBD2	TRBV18	CASSPIGTSGQETQYF	TGTGCCAGCTCACCTATCGGGACTAGCGGACAAGAGACCCAGTACTTC
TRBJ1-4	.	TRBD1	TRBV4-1	CASSRGQVNEKLFF	TGCGCCAGCAGCCGTGGACAGGTTAATGAAAAACTGTTTTTT
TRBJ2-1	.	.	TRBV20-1	CSAPDSTLEQFF	TGCAGTGCTCCGGACTCTACTCTAGAGCAGTTCTTC
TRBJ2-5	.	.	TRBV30	CAWSPGPKTQYF	TGTGCCTGGAGTCCCGGGCCCAAGACCCAGTACTTC
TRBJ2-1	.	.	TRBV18	CASSPGKLGNNEQFF	TGTGCCAGCTCACCAGGCAAACTCGGGAACAATGAGCAGTTCTTC
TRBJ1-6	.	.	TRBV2	CASSLREGYSPLHF	TGTGCCAGCAGCCTCAGGGAGGGGTATTCACCCCTCCACTTT
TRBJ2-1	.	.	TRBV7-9	CASARAASGQQFF	TGTGCCAGCGCTAGGGCGGCGAGCGGTCAGCAGTTCTTC
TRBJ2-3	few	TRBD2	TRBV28	CASSPAGLLPRYAYF	TGTGCCAGCAGTCCAGCGGGACTTCTCCCCAGATACGCGTATTTT
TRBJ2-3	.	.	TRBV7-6	CASSLVAGHRYAYF	TGTGCCAGCAGCTTAGTCGCGGGGCACAGATACGCGTATTTT
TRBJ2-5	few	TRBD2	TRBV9	CASSPTTSDSSTQYF	TGTGCCAGCAGCCCAACAACTAGCGACTCTTCCACCCAGTACTTC
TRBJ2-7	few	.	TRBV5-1	CASSLGGKGYEQYF	TGCGCCAGCAGCTTGGGTGGCAAAGGCTACGAGCAGTACTTC
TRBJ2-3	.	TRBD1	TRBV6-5	CAVLDRGTDTQYF	TGTGCGGTATTGGACAGGGGCACAGATACGCAGTATTTT
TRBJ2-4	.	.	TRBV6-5	CASSFPVGAGHNEQYF	TGTGCCAGCAGCTTTCCCGTCGGTGCAGGGCACAATGAGCAGTACTTC
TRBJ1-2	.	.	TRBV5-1	CASSFGGRLYGYTF	TGCGCCAGCAGCTTCGGGGGGCGACTCTATGGCTACACCTTC
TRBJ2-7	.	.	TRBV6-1	CASSEAGTYEQYF	TGTGCCAGCAGTGAAGCGGGAACCTACGAGCAGTACTTC
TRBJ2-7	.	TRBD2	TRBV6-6	CASRRRAGGPYEQYF	TGTGCCAGCAGGCGACGGGCGGGAGGGCCCTACGAGCAGTACTTC
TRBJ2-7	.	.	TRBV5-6	CASSFTGSATYEQYF	TGTGCCAGCAGCTTTACAGGGTCGGCGACCTACGAGCAGTACTTC
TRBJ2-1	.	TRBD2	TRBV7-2	CASSSGRSSGKFF	TGTGCCAGCAGCTCAGGCAGATCTAGCGGGAAGTTCTTC
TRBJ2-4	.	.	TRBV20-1	CSARDRTALLAKNIQYF	TGCAGTGCTAGAGACCGGACAGCGTTACTAGCCAAAAACATTCAGTACTTC